Listed below are T cell receptor beta chains from one sample, sequenced in a study of cytomegalovirus exposure and HLA in healthy donors. Assay used: immunoSEQ multiplex PCR; TCRdb lists only in-frame clones, some missing. The top ten clones hold more than 3.5% of a sample with under 150,000 clones, roughly 72% of them seen once. Sequences were obtained from PBMCs. The receptor source for this set is a woman aged 40 to 50 in good health and CMV-seropositive. Both conserved end residues are part of each CDR3. D genes are given only for firm matches. Size values are once, few and many counts, or a class for expanded clones, and some rows have none.

TRBJ2-3,TRBV30,NA,NA,CAWSLLDTQYF,TGTGCCTGGAGTCTTTTAGATACGCAGTATTTT
TRBJ2-3,TRBV4-2,NA,once,CASSQDMAGEADTQYF,TGTGCCAGCAGCCAAGATATGGCCGGGGAGGCAGATACGCAGTATTTT
TRBJ2-7,TRBV29-1,TRBD1,NA,CSVEVVQGDPYEQYF,TGCAGCGTTGAAGTGGTGCAGGGGGACCCCTACGAGCAGTACTTC
TRBJ1-1,TRBV27,TRBD1,NA,CASSPGQGAFTEAFF,TGTGCCAGCAGTCCCGGACAGGGGGCTTTCACTGAAGCTTTCTTT
TRBJ2-7,TRBV5-4,TRBD1,few,CASSWGQGIYEQYF,TGTGCCAGCAGCTGGGGACAGGGCATATACGAGCAGTACTTC
TRBJ2-3,TRBV5-6,TRBD2,once,CASSFRDLAGGDTQYF,TGTGCCAGCAGCTTTCGGGACCTAGCGGGGGGAGATACGCAGTATTTT
TRBJ2-7,TRBV4-1,TRBD2,NA,CASSQGGLAGNSYEQYF,TGCGCCAGCAGCCAAGGAGGACTAGCGGGAAACTCCTACGAGCAGTACTTC
TRBJ1-5,TRBV7-2,NA,NA,CASSARGTRGNSNQPQHF,TGTGCCAGCAGCGCACGCGGTACAAGGGGGAATAGCAATCAGCCCCAGCATTTT
TRBJ2-7,TRBV5-1,NA,once,CASSLVAGVDEQYF,TGCGCCAGCAGCTTGGTGGCAGGGGTGGACGAGCAGTACTTC
TRBJ2-7,TRBV7-3,NA,NA,CASSLQGPSEQYF,TGTGCCAGCAGCTTACAGGGGCCGTCCGAGCAGTACTTC
TRBJ1-2,TRBV9,NA,NA,CASSDRSSYGYTF,TGTGCCAGCAGTGACAGGAGTAGCTATGGCTACACCTTC
TRBJ1-3,TRBV19,TRBD1,once,CASSITGAGNTIYF,TGTGCCAGTAGTATTACAGGGGCTGGAAACACCATATATTTT
TRBJ2-7,TRBV11-3,NA,NA,CASSRSAGILGEQYF,TGTGCCAGCAGCCGATCGGCAGGGATCCTAGGCGAGCAGTACTTC
TRBJ2-5,TRBV5-6,TRBD2,NA,CASLGGVRETQYF,TGTGCCAGCCTCGGGGGGGTCAGGGAGACCCAGTACTTC
TRBJ2-5,TRBV29-1,TRBD1,NA,CSGYRTGQETQYF,TGCAGCGGATACCGGACAGGCCAAGAGACCCAGTACTTC
TRBJ2-7,TRBV7-6,NA,NA,CASSLKGGIEQYF,TGTGCCAGCAGCTTAAAGGGGGGGATCGAGCAGTACTTC
TRBJ1-2,TRBV6-5,TRBD1,NA,CASGSVRDRAGYTF,TGTGCCAGCGGATCAGTCCGGGACAGGGCTGGCTACACCTTC
TRBJ1-6,TRBV7-7,TRBD1,NA,CASSYPDRGQSGPLHF,TGTGCTAGCAGTTACCCGGACAGGGGTCAAAGTGGACCCCTCCACTTT
TRBJ2-3,TRBV6-4,NA,NA,CASSDSRGTDTQYF,TGTGCCAGCAGTGACTCCAGGGGCACAGATACGCAGTATTTT
TRBJ2-7,TRBV5-1,NA,NA,CASSLVSSSYEQYF,TGCGCCAGCAGCTTGGTTAGCAGCAGCTACGAGCAGTACTTC
TRBJ2-3,TRBV7-2,TRBD2,NA,CASSAAYSSGGATDTQYF,TGTGCCAGCAGCGCCGCCTACTCTAGCGGGGGGGCCACAGATACGCAGTATTTT
TRBJ1-5,TRBV30,TRBD1,few,CAWGGQGGLQPQHF,TGTGCCTGGGGAGGCCAGGGGGGATTACAGCCCCAGCATTTT
TRBJ2-2,TRBV4-3,TRBD2,NA,CASSQSGLASAGELFF,TGCGCCAGCAGCCAATCCGGACTAGCGTCGGCCGGGGAGCTGTTTTTT
TRBJ2-2,TRBV18,TRBD1,NA,CASSPLGQGSGELFF,TGTGCCAGCTCACCTCTGGGACAGGGATCCGGGGAGCTGTTTTTT
TRBJ1-5,TRBV29-1,TRBD1,NA,CSVKTGGRNQPQHF,TGCAGCGTAAAAACAGGGGGCCGAAATCAGCCCCAGCATTTT
TRBJ2-1,TRBV2,TRBD2,NA,CASSEIAGADNEQFF,TGTGCCAGCAGTGAAATAGCGGGGGCCGACAATGAGCAGTTCTTC
TRBJ2-7,TRBV4-3,NA,NA,CASSQEALTRVHEQYF,TGCGCCAGCAGCCAAGAGGCCCTTACTAGAGTACACGAGCAGTACTTC